This section outlines one T cell receptor (beta chain) sequence together with its context. The sample belongs to a study of tumor T cells in aggressive B-cell lymphoma. Generated by immunoSEQ multiplex PCR, the TCRdb table keeps only in-frame clones and is missing some. The table lists 10,000 or so clones, around 84% of them singletons, with more than 3% in the top ten. The CDR3 sequence is 15 residues long. Germline V gene lookup returns CDR1 MNHEY and CDR2 SVGAGI. J gave up 8 bases and V 3 bases, and 11 bases lay outside the gene matches. The sequenced sample was tumor tissue. This rearrangement joins TRBV6-5 to TRBJ1-1; 8 nucleotides align to TRBD1. The receptor was isolated from an adult with diffuse large B cell lymphoma. CDR3 bases: TGTGCCAGCAGTTATGCTTCCCAGGGGGCGCGAGAAGCTTTCTTT. Protein: CASSYASQGAREAFF.